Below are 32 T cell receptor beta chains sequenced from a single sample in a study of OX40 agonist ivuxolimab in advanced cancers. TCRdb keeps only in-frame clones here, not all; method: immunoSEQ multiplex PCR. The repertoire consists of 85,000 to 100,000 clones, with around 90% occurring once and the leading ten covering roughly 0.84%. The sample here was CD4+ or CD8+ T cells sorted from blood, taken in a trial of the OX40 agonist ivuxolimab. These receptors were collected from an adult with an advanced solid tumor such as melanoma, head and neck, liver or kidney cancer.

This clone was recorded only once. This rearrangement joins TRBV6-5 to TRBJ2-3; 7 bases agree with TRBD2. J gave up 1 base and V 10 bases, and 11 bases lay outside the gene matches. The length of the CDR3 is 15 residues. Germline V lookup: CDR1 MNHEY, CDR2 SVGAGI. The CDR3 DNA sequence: TGTGCCACGAGGGAGGGGCTAATGGGCACAGATACGCAGTATTTT. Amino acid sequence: CATREGLMGTDTQYF.

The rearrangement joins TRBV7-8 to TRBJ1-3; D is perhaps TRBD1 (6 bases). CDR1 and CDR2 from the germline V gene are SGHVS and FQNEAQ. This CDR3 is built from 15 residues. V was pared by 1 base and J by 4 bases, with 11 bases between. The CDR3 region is CASSLDRGQGNTIYF. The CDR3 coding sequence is TGTGCCAGCAGCTTAGATCGGGGGCAAGGAAACACCATATATTTT.

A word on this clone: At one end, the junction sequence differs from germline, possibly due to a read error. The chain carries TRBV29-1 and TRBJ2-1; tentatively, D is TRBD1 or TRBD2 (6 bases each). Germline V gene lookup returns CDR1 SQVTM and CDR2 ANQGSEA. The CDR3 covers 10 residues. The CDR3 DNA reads TGCAGCGTTGATGGTGAGGGGGGAATCTTC. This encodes CSVDGEGGIF.

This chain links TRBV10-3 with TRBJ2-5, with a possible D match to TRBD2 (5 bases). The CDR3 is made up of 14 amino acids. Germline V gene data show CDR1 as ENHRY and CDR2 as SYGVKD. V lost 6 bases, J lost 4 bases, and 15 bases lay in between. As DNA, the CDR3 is TGTGCCATCAGCGAGGGCCGAGGATTAGAGACCCAGTACTTC. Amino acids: CAISEGRGLETQYF.

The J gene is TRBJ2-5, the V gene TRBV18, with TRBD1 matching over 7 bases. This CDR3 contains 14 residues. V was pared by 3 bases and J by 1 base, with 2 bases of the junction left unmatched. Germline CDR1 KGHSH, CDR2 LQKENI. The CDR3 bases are TGTGCCAGCTCACCGAGGGGGCCCCAAGAGACCCAGTACTTC. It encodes CASSPRGPQETQYF. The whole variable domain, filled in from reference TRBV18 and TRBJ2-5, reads NAGVMQNPRHLVRRRGQEARLRCSPMKGHSHVYWYRQLPEEGLKFMVYLQKENIIDESGMPKERFSAEFPKEGPSILRIQQVVRGDSAAYFCASSPRGPQETQYFGPGTRLLVL.

Written as DNA, the CDR3 is TGTGCCAGCAGCCTCCAACTAGCGGGGACCACCGGGGAGCTGTTTTTT. Its translation is CASSLQLAGTTGELFF. This chain links TRBV7-2 with TRBJ2-2, with 10 nucleotides matching TRBD2. CDR1 is SGHTA, CDR2 FQGNSA, per germline. The J segment lost 4 bases and the V segment lost 5 bases, leaving 7 bases of the junction unmatched. The CDR3 has 16 amino acids.

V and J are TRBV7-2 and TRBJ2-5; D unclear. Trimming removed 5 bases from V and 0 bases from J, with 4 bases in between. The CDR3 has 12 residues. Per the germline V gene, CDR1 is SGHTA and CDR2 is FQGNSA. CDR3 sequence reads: CASSAYQETQYF. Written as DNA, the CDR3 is TGTGCCAGCAGCGCCTACCAAGAGACCCAGTACTTC.

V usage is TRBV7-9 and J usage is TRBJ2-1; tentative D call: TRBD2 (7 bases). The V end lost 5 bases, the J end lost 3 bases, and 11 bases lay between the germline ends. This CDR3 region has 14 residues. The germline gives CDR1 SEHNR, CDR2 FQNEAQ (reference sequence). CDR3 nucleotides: TGTGCCAGCAGCCGGGGGGCTAACTACAATGAGCAGTTCTTC. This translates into CASSRGANYNEQFF.

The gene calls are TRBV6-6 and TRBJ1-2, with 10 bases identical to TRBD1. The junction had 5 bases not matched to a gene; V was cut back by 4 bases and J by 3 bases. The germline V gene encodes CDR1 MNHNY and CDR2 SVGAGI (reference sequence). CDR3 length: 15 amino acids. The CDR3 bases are TGTGCCAGCAGTTTCCCGGGACAGGGGCACTATGGCTACACCTTC. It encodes CASSFPGQGHYGYTF.

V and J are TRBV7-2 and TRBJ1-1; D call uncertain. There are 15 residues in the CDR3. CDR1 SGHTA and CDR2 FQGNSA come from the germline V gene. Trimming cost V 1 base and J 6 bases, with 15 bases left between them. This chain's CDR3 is CASSLGSMRQSEAFF. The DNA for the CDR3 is TGTGCCAGCAGCTTAGGCTCCATGCGGCAGTCTGAAGCTTTCTTT.

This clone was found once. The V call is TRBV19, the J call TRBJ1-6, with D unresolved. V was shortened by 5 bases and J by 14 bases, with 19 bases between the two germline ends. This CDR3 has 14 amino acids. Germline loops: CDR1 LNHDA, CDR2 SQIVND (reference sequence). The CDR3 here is CASSPGGGPLALHF. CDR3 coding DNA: TGTGCCAGTAGTCCCGGCGGAGGCCCGTTAGCCCTCCACTTT.

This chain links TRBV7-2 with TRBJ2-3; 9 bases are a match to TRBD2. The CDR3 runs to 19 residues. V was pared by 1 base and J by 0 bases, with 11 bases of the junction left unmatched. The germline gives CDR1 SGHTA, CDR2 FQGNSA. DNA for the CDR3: TGTGCCAGCAGCTTAGGTGGGCGAGCGGGGGGCTTTAGCACAGATACGCAGTATTTT. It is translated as CASSLGGRAGGFSTDTQYF.

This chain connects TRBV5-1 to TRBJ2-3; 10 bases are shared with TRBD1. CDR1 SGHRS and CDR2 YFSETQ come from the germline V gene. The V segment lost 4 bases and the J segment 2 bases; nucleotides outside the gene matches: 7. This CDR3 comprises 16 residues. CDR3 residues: CASSLGTGESTDTQYF. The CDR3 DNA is TGCGCCAGCAGCCTAGGGACAGGGGAATCCACAGATACGCAGTATTTT.

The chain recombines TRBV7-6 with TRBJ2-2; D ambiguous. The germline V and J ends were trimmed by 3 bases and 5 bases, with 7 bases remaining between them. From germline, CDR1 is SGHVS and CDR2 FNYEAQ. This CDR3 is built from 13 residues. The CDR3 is CASSLSVTGELFF. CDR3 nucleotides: TGTGCCAGCAGCTTGAGTGTTACCGGGGAGCTGTTTTTT.

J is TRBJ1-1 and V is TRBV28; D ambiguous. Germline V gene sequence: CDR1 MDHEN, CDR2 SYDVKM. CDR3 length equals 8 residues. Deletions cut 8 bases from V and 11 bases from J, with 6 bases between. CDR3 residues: CASGRAFF. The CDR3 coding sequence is TGTGCCAGCGGGAGGGCTTTCTTT.

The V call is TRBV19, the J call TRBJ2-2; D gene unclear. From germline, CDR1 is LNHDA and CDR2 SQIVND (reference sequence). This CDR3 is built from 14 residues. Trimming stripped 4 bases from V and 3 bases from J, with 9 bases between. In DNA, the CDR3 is TGTGCCAGTAGTACCCCGTGGGACACCGGGGAGCTGTTTTTT. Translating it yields CASSTPWDTGELFF.

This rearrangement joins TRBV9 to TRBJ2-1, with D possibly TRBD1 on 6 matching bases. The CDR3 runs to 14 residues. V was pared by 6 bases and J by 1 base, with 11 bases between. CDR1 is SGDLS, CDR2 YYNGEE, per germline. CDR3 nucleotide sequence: TGTGCCAGCAACTCCGGACAGTCCTACAATGAGCAGTTCTTC. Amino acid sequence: CASNSGQSYNEQFF. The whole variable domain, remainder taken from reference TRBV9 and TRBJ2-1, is DSGVTQTPKHLITATGQRVTLRCSPRSGDLSVYWYQQSLDQGLQFLIQYYNGEERAKGNILERFSAQQFPDLHSELNLSSLELGDSALYFCASNSGQSYNEQFFGPGTRLTVL.

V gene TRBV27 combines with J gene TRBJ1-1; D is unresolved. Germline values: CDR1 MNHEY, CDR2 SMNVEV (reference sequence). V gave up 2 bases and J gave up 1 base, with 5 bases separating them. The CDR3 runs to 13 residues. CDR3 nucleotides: TGTGCCAGCAGTTTACGGCAGAACACTGAAGCTTTCTTT. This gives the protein CASSLRQNTEAFF.

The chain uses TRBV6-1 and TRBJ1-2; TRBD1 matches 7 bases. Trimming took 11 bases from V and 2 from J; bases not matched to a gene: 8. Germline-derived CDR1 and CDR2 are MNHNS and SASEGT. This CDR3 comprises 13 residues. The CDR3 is CAEGTGDNYGYTF. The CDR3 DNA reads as TGTGCCGAAGGAACAGGGGACAACTATGGCTACACCTTC.

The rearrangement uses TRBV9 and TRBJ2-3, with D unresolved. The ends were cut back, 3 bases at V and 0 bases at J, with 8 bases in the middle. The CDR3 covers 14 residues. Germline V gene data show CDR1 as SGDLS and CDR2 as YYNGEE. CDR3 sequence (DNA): TGTGCCAGCAGCGGCATCATTAGCACAGATACGCAGTATTTT. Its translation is CASSGIISTDTQYF.

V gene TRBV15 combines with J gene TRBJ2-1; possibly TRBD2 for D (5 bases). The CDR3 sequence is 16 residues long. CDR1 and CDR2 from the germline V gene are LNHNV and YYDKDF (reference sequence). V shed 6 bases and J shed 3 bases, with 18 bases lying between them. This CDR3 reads CATSAASRRDYNEQFF. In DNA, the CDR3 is TGTGCCACCAGTGCAGCTAGCAGGAGAGACTACAATGAGCAGTTCTTC.

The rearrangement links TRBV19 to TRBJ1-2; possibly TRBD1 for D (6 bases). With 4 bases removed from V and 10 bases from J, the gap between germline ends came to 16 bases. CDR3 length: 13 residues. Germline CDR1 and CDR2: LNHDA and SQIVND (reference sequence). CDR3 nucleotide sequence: TGTGCCAGTAGTACTACCCGACAGGACTTCTACACCTTC. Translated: CASSTTRQDFYTF.

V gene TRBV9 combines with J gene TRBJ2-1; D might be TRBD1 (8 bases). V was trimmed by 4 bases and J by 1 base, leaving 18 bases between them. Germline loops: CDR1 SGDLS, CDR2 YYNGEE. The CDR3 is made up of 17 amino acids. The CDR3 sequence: CASSPRTGRESYNEQFF. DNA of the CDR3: TGTGCCAGCAGCCCTAGGACAGGGAGGGAATCCTACAATGAGCAGTTCTTC. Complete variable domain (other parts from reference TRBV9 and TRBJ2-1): DSGVTQTPKHLITATGQRVTLRCSPRSGDLSVYWYQQSLDQGLQFLIQYYNGEERAKGNILERFSAQQFPDLHSELNLSSLELGDSALYFCASSPRTGRESYNEQFFGPGTRLTVL.

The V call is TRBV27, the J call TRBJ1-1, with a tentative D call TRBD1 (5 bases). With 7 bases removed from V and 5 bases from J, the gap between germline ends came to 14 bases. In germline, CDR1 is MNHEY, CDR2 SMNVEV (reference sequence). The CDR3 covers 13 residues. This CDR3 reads CASIPWGGTEAFF. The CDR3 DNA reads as TGTGCCAGCATCCCGTGGGGGGGAACTGAAGCTTTCTTT.

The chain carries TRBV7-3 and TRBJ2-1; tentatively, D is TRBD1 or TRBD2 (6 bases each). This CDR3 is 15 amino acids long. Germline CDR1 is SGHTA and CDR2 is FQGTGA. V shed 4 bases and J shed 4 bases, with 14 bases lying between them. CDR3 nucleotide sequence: TGTGCCAGCAGCTCGGGGGCCGCCGGGTACAATGAGCAGTTCTTC. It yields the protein CASSSGAAGYNEQFF.

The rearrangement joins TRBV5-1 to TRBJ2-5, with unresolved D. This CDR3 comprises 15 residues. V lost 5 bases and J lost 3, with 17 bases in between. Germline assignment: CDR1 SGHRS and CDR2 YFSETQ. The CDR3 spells CASRERFVTEETQYF. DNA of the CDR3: TGCGCCAGCAGGGAACGTTTTGTAACAGAAGAGACCCAGTACTTC.

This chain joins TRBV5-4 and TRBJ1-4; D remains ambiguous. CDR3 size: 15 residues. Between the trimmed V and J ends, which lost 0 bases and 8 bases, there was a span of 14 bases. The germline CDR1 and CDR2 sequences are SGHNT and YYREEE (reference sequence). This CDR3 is CASSLAGTKEEKLFF. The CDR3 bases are TGTGCCAGCAGCTTGGCCGGAACTAAGGAAGAAAAACTGTTTTTT.

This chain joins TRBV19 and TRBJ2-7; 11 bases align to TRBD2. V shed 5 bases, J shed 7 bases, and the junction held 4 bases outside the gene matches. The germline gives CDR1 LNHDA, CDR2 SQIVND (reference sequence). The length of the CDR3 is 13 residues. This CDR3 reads CASSVGLAEEQYF. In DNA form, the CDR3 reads TGTGCCAGTAGTGTGGGACTAGCGGAAGAGCAGTACTTC.

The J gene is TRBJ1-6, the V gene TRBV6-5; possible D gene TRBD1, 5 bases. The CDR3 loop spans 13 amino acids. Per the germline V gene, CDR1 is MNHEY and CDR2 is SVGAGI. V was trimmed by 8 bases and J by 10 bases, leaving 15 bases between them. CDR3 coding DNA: TGTGCCAGCGTCTTAGGGGAACGATCACCCCTCCACTTT. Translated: CASVLGERSPLHF.

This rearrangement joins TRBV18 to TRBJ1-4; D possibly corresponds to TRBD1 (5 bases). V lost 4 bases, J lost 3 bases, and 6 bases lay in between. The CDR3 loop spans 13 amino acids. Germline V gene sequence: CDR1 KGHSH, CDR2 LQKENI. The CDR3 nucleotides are TGTGCCAGCTCACGGGGGTCTAATGAAAAACTGTTTTTT. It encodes CASSRGSNEKLFF.

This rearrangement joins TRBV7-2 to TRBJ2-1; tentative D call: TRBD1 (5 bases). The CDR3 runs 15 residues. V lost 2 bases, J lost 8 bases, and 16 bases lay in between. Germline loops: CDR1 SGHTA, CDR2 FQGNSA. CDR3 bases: TGTGCCAGCAGCTTAAATGGGGCGCGTGTCGATGAGCAGTTCTTC. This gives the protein CASSLNGARVDEQFF. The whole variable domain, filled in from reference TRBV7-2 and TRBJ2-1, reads GAGVSQSPSNKVTEKGKDVELRCDPISGHTALYWYRQSLGQGLEFLIYFQGNSAPDKSGLPSDRFSAERTGGSVSTLTIQRTQQEDSAVYLCASSLNGARVDEQFFGPGTRLTVL.

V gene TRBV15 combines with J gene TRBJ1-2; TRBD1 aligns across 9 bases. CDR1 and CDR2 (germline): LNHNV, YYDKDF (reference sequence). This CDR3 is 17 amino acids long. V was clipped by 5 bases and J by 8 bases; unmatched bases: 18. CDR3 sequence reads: CATSAPGTGIFTGGYTF. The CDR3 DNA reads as TGTGCCACCAGCGCTCCCGGGACAGGGATTTTTACGGGGGGCTACACCTTC.